Presented here are 21 T cell receptor beta chains from one specimen sequenced in a study of TIL therapy for anti-PD-1-resistant metastatic lung cancer. Time point indicated: pre-treatment sample, taken before nivolumab and TIL therapy. Tumor tissue came from excised metastases, mostly pleural nodules or supraclavicular lymph nodes. Sequencing used immunoSEQ v3. Sequencing was performed with immunoSEQ multiplex PCR; in TCRdb, only in-frame clones are kept and a portion is missing. This table holds some 13,000 clones, 66% found once. Sequenced material: tumor tissue, taken at baseline. Receptor source: a woman aged 30-79 years with non-small cell lung cancer.

This chain uses TRBV30 with TRBJ1-4; D may be TRBD1 (6 bases). The germline V gene encodes CDR1 GTSNPN and CDR2 SVGIG (reference sequence). The CDR3 has 14 residues. The V end was cut by 8 bases, the J end by 3 bases, with 16 bases between. CDR3 sequence (DNA): TGTGCCAGCAACAACAGGGCTGCTAATGAAAAACTGTTTTTT. Residues: CASNNRAANEKLFF.

Relative to its sample, this clone is medium-sized. Other DNA sequences of this sample code for an identical CDR3. This sequence joins TRBV14 and TRBJ2-7; D may be TRBD2 (5 bases). There are 14 residues in the CDR3. The germline V and J ends were trimmed by 4 bases and 2 bases, with 12 bases remaining between them. In germline, CDR1 is SGHDN, CDR2 FVKESK. The CDR3 is CASSPRPGTYEQYF. The CDR3 region has the DNA TGTGCCAGCAGCCCCCGACCGGGAACCTACGAGCAGTACTTC.

The J gene is TRBJ1-1, the V gene TRBV7-9; D may be TRBD1 (5 bases). Trimming stripped 2 bases from V and 4 bases from J, with 8 bases between. CDR1 SEHNR and CDR2 FQNEAQ come from the germline V gene (reference sequence). The CDR3 has 13 residues. DNA for the CDR3: TGTGCCAGCAGCTTAATTGGGGGCACTGAAGCTTTCTTT. Amino acid sequence: CASSLIGGTEAFF.

The chain has TRBV30 and TRBJ1-1; D gene unclear. V was cut by 7 bases and J by 1 base, with 13 bases left in between. The CDR3 covers 13 residues. The V gene's germline CDR1 is GTSNPN and CDR2 SVGIG (reference sequence). CDR3 protein: CASTRAANTEAFF. CDR3 bases: TGTGCCTCTACACGGGCGGCGAACACTGAAGCTTTCTTT.

The V gene is TRBV7-2, the J gene TRBJ2-3; 13 nucleotides align to TRBD2. This CDR3 comprises 14 residues. V lost 10 bases and J lost 6; bases outside the gene matches: 7. CDR1 and CDR2 (germline): SGHTA, FQGNSA. The CDR3 is CAIRLAGGGDTQYF. Here the CDR3 DNA reads TGTGCCATCAGACTAGCGGGGGGCGGGGATACGCAGTATTTT. The whole variable domain, remainder taken from reference TRBV7-2 and TRBJ2-3, is GAGVSQSPSNKVTEKGKDVELRCDPISGHTALYWYRQSLGQGLEFLIYFQGNSAPDKSGLPSDRFSAERTGGSVSTLTIQRTQQEDSAVYLCAIRLAGGGDTQYFGPGTRLTVL.

V gene TRBV2 combines with J gene TRBJ1-5; no reliable D call. The CDR3 is 16 amino acids. CDR1 is SNHLY, CDR2 FYNNEI, per germline. The V end lost 2 bases, the J end lost 4 bases, and 15 bases lay between the germline ends. The CDR3, as DNA: TGTGCCAGCAGTGAAAGGGAAAACCTCCGTAATCAGCCCCAGCATTTT. As protein: CASSERENLRNQPQHF.

The chain recombines TRBV27 with TRBJ1-4, with D possibly matching TRBD1 (5 bases). This CDR3 region has 15 residues. Trimming pared 5 bases from V and 6 bases from J, leaving 16 bases between. CDR1 is MNHEY, CDR2 SMNVEV, per germline (reference sequence). CDR3 protein: CASSPWGEVYEKLFF. CDR3 sequence (DNA): TGTGCCAGCAGTCCATGGGGGGAGGTATATGAAAAACTGTTTTTT. Full variable domain (outside the CDR3, taken from reference TRBV27 and TRBJ1-4): EAQVTQNPRYLITVTGKKLTVTCSQNMNHEYMSWYRQDPGLGLRQIYYSMNVEVTDKGDVPEGYKVSRKEKRNFPLILESPSPNQTSLYFCASSPWGEVYEKLFFGSGTQLSVL.

Regarding this clone: At one end, the junction sequence differs from germline, possibly due to a read error. The chain has TRBV5-4 and TRBJ1-1, with TRBD1 matching 7 bases. The germline CDR1 and CDR2 sequences are SGHNT and YYREEE (reference sequence). This CDR3 is built from 15 residues. The CDR3 DNA is TGCGCCAGCAGCCCTCAACAGGGGAGTCCCACTGAAGCTTTCTTT. It encodes CASSPQQGSPTEAFF.

The chain uses TRBV5-5 and TRBJ1-1; D gene uncertain. The CDR3 has 12 residues. Germline V lookup: CDR1 SGHKS, CDR2 YYEKEE (reference sequence). Trimming pared 5 bases from V and 0 bases from J, leaving 5 bases between. This CDR3 reads CASRRLNTEAFF. Here the CDR3 DNA reads TGTGCCAGCAGACGGCTGAACACTGAAGCTTTCTTT.

A remark on this clone: Other DNA sequences in the same sample also yield this CDR3. The rearrangement links TRBV7-8 to TRBJ1-2, with TRBD1 identical over 7 bases. V lost 5 bases to trimming and J lost 5 bases; unmatched junction nucleotides: 8. Per the germline V gene, CDR1 is SGHVS and CDR2 is FQNEAQ. The CDR3 is 14 residues long. The DNA for the CDR3 is TGTGCCAGCAGCCCCAGGGGGGAGAGTTATGGCTACACCTTC. Protein sequence: CASSPRGESYGYTF.

The chain links TRBV18 to TRBJ1-1; D may be TRBD1 (6 bases). The germline V gene has CDR1 KGHSH and CDR2 LQKENI. This CDR3 region has 15 residues. V lost 7 bases and J lost 0, with 15 bases in between. CDR3 sequence: CASLRDKIMNTEAFF. CDR3 nucleotide sequence: TGTGCCAGCTTGAGGGACAAAATTATGAACACTGAAGCTTTCTTT.

The genes are TRBV6-1 and TRBJ2-5; D unresolved. V lost 3 bases and J lost 4, with 3 bases in between. The CDR3 is 11 amino acids. Germline assignment: CDR1 MNHNS and CDR2 SASEGT. The CDR3 reads CASSDVETQYF. The CDR3 bases are TGTGCCAGCAGTGATGTAGAGACCCAGTACTTC.

This rearrangement joins TRBV6-1 to TRBJ1-2; TRBD1 is a possible D gene (5 bases). Trimming removed 7 bases at V and 6 bases at J, with 12 bases between. CDR1 is MNHNS, CDR2 SASEGT, per germline. The CDR3 length is 12 residues. The CDR3 loop reads CASTKGFHGYTF. DNA for the CDR3: TGTGCCAGCACTAAGGGGTTCCATGGCTACACCTTC.

The rearrangement links TRBV6-5 to TRBJ2-3; possible D gene TRBD2, 5 bases. Per the germline V gene, CDR1 is MNHEY and CDR2 is SVGAGI. The CDR3 is 15 amino acids. Trimming cost V 3 bases and J 0 bases, with 10 bases left between them. The CDR3 region has the DNA TGTGCCAGCAGTTATGCCGGCGGGAGCACAGATACGCAGTATTTT. It is translated as CASSYAGGSTDTQYF.

This chain links TRBV11-2 with TRBJ2-3; D is unresolved. The CDR3 loop spans 13 amino acids. Per germline, CDR1 SGHAT and CDR2 FQNNGV. The germline V and J ends were trimmed by 4 bases and 4 bases, with 9 bases remaining between them. The CDR3 bases are TGTGCCAGCAGCTCCCTTAGGGCAGATACGCAGTATTTT. Amino acids: CASSSLRADTQYF.

This clone is medium-sized. This chain uses TRBV19 with TRBJ1-5; no reliable D call. The CDR3 has 15 residues. Germline V gives CDR1 LNHDA, CDR2 SQIVND (reference sequence). Trimming shortened V by 3 bases and J by 0 bases, and 9 bases separated the two germline ends. The CDR3 coding sequence is TGTGCCAGTAGTATGAGTGCCTATAGCAATCAGCCCCAGCATTTT. Translated, it gives CASSMSAYSNQPQHF.

The chain is built from TRBV7-6 and TRBJ2-1, with TRBD2 matching 9 bases. V lost 3 bases, J lost 4 bases, and 7 bases stayed unmatched. Germline loops: CDR1 SGHVS, CDR2 FNYEAQ. The CDR3 loop spans 16 amino acids. The CDR3 nucleotides read TGTGCCAGCAGCTTTAGCGGGGGCCCGACATACAATGAGCAGTTCTTC. This gives the protein CASSFSGGPTYNEQFF.

This clone was recorded a few times. This chain uses TRBV11-1 with TRBJ1-1, with D maybe TRBD1 (6 bases). From germline, CDR1 is SGHAT and CDR2 FQDESV (reference sequence). V lost 1 base, J lost 4 bases, and 10 bases lay in between. The CDR3 length is 14 residues. CDR3 residues: CASSLGRGSTEAFF. The CDR3 DNA reads as TGTGCCAGCAGCTTAGGCAGGGGATCCACTGAAGCTTTCTTT. Full variable domain (rest looked up from reference TRBV11-1 and TRBJ1-1): EAEVAQSPRYKITEKSQAVAFWCDPISGHATLYWYRQILGQGPELLVQFQDESVVDDSQLPKDRFSAERLKGVDSTLKIQPAELGDSAMYLCASSLGRGSTEAFFGQGTRLTVV.

This chain joins TRBV2 and TRBJ1-1; TRBD1 matches 7 bases. V trimming: 4 bases; J trimming: 0 bases; junction bases outside the gene matches: 2. Looked up from germline, CDR1 is SNHLY and CDR2 is FYNNEI. The length of the CDR3 is 14 residues. CDR3 in amino acids: CASSAGGLNTEAFF. The DNA for the CDR3 is TGTGCCAGCAGTGCAGGGGGTTTGAACACTGAAGCTTTCTTT.

This clone has a single count. The chain carries TRBV29-1 and TRBJ2-1, with 7 bases matching TRBD1. Per the germline V gene, CDR1 is SQVTM and CDR2 is ANQGSEA. The V gene end was trimmed by 1 base and the J gene end by 6 bases; junction bases not matched to a gene: 9. There are 15 residues in the CDR3. CDR3 DNA sequence: TGCAGCGTTGAAGGCGACAGGGCCTCGGTCAATGAGCAGTTCTTC. Its translation: CSVEGDRASVNEQFF.

Details on this clone: This may be a read error, as it is one base from a much larger clone. Other DNA sequences in this specimen translate into the identical CDR3. The rearrangement joins TRBV30 to TRBJ1-1; D is perhaps TRBD1 (5 bases). CDR3 length equals 13 residues. Germline V gene sequence: CDR1 GTSNPN, CDR2 SVGIG (reference sequence). This CDR3 reads CAWSLSGAAEAFF. The CDR3 DNA reads as TGTGCCTGGAGTCTATCCGGGGCGGCTGAAGCCTTCTTT.